One and the same sample provided the 8 T cell receptor beta chains below, sequenced in a study of blood T cell repertoires in COVID-19. Assay: immunoSEQ multiplex PCR; the TCRdb copy retains only in-frame clones and omits some. The sample holds approximately 130,000 clones; around 87% are singletons and the top ten take roughly 8%. Sequenced input: peripheral blood. Receptors were obtained from a man aged 50 or older with acute or convalescent COVID-19.

In its sample, this clone was seen a few times. DNA for the CDR3: TGTGCCAGCAGTGGGGGAGCGTCCCGCTCCTACAATGAGCAGTTCTTC. Amino acids: CASSGGASRSYNEQFF. The J gene is TRBJ2-1, the V gene TRBV6-1, with a tentative D call TRBD2 (5 bases). V gave up 4 bases and J gave up 0 bases, with 13 bases separating them. This CDR3 comprises 16 residues. CDR1 is MNHNS, CDR2 SASEGT, per germline.

The chain recombines TRBV27 with TRBJ2-1; possibly TRBD2 for D (6 bases). Trimming cost V 7 bases and J 0 bases, with 19 bases left between them. The CDR3 length is 17 residues. Germline V gene data show CDR1 as MNHEY and CDR2 as SMNVEV (reference sequence). CDR3 in amino acids: CASTPGRTLSSYNEQFF. CDR3 in DNA: TGTGCCAGCACCCCAGGGAGGACCCTTAGCTCCTACAATGAGCAGTTCTTC.

The rearrangement joins TRBV27 to TRBJ1-1, with D possibly being TRBD1 (5 bases). V dropped 3 bases and J dropped 5 bases, with 10 bases sitting between them. This CDR3 region has 13 residues. CDR1 and CDR2 from the germline V gene are MNHEY and SMNVEV (reference sequence). CDR3 sequence: CASSFRGGTEAFF. The CDR3, as DNA: TGTGCCAGCAGTTTCCGGGGGGGGACTGAAGCTTTCTTT.

The CDR3 sequence: CASREGTGGVYYNEQFF. CDR3 sequence (DNA): TGCGCCAGCAGAGAAGGGACAGGGGGGGTCTATTACAATGAGCAGTTCTTC. The V and J genes are TRBV10-2 and TRBJ2-1, with 11 nucleotides matching TRBD1. V lost 6 bases to trimming and J lost 4 bases; unmatched junction nucleotides: 11. Looked up from germline, CDR1 is WSHSY and CDR2 is SAAADI. This CDR3 region has 17 residues.

A single count supports this clone. The chain joins TRBV30 to TRBJ1-6; 7 nucleotides match TRBD1. CDR3 length: 14 amino acids. Germline CDR1 is GTSNPN and CDR2 is SVGIG (reference sequence). The ends lost 5 bases at V and 9 bases at J; junction bases unmatched: 10. The DNA for the CDR3 is TGTGCCTGGTCGGGAATCACAGGGGTTTCACCCCTCCACTTT. Residues: CAWSGITGVSPLHF.

This chain joins TRBV19 and TRBJ2-5; TRBD2 is a possible D gene (6 bases). CDR3 length: 15 residues. Trimming pared 4 bases from V and 2 bases from J, leaving 14 bases between. CDR1 is LNHDA and CDR2 is SQIVND in the germline V gene (reference sequence). CDR3 sequence (DNA): TGTGCCAGTAGTAGGTGGCGGGACGGGCAAGAGACCCAGTACTTC. It codes for CASSRWRDGQETQYF. The complete variable domain, with remaining parts taken from reference TRBV19 and TRBJ2-5, reads DGGITQSPKYLFRKEGQNVTLSCEQNLNHDAMYWYRQDPGQGLRLIYYSQIVNDFQKGDIAEGYSVSREKKESFPLTVTSAQKNPTAFYLCASSRWRDGQETQYFGPGTRLLVL.

The chain uses TRBV18 and TRBJ1-1, with no clear D. The V end was cut by 4 bases, the J end by 2 bases, with 8 bases between. CDR1 is KGHSH, CDR2 LQKENI, per germline. CDR3 length: 13 amino acids. CDR3 DNA: TGTGCCAGCTCACGAACAGCAAACACTGAAGCTTTCTTT. Its translation: CASSRTANTEAFF.

The chain carries TRBV27 and TRBJ2-5, with TRBD2 identical over 11 bases. The CDR3 has 15 amino acids. J lost 5 bases, V lost 2 bases, and 4 bases had no gene match. CDR1 MNHEY and CDR2 SMNVEV come from the germline V gene (reference sequence). This chain's CDR3 is CASSLIAGGLETQYF. The CDR3 DNA is TGTGCCAGCAGTTTAATAGCGGGAGGGTTGGAGACCCAGTACTTC.